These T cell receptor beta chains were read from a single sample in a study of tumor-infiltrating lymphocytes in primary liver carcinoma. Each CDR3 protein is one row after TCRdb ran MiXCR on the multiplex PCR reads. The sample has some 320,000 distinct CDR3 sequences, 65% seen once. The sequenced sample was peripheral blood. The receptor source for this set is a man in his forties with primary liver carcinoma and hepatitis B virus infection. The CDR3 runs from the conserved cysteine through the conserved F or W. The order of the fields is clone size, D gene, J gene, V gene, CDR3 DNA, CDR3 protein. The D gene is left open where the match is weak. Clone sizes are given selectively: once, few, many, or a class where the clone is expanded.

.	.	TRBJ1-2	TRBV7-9	TGTGCCAGCAGCTTAGCTAAAGCAAACTATGGCTACACCTTC	CASSLAKANYGYTF
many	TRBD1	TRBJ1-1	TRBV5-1	TGCGCCAGCAGCTTTTCGACAGGGGGTGGTACTGAAGCTTTCTTT	CASSFSTGGGTEAFF
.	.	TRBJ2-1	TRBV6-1	TGTGCCAGCAGTGAGAGTCTTCTGGGCCCTAATGAGCAGTTCTTC	CASSESLLGPNEQFF
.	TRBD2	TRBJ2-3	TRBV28	TGTGCCAGCAGTCCGACTAGCGGACCGGGAGATACGCAGTATTTT	CASSPTSGPGDTQYF
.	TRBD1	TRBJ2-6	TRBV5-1	TGCGCCAGCAGCCCGACAGGGGGCACTGGGGCCAACGTCCTGACTTTC	CASSPTGGTGANVLTF
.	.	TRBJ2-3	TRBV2	TGTGCCAGCTGTGAACTCGAAGTAGATACGCAGTATTTT	CASCELEVDTQYF
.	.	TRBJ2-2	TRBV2	TGTGCCAGCGGATCGGATACCGGGGAGCTGTTTTTT	CASGSDTGELFF
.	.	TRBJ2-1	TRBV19	TGTGCCAGTAGTAACCTAGACTATCAGCCCGGAGGTGAGCAGTTCTTC	CASSNLDYQPGGEQFF
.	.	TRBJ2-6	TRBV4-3	TGCGCCAGCAGCCAAGGTGGGTTCCGCTCTAGGGCCAACGTCCAGACTTTC	CASSQGGFRSRANVQTF
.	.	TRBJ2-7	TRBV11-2	TGTGCCAGCAGCTTAATAACGGGAGCTGGCGAGCAGTACTTC	CASSLITGAGEQYF
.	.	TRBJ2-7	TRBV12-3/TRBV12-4	TGTGCCAGCAGTTCGACAAGGCAGTACGAGCAGTACTTC	CASSSTRQYEQYF
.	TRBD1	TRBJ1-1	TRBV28	TGTGCCAGCAGCGGTCGGGACAGGGTCTCTGAAGCTTTCTTT	CASSGRDRVSEAFF
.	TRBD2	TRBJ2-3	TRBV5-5	TGTGCCAGCAGCTTGGCCCCAGAGGGTGCGTCGGGGGGGACAGATACGCAGTATTTT	CASSLAPEGASGGTDTQYF
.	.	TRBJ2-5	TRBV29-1	TGCAACGATGGAAGGGGGAGGGAGACCCAGTACTTC	CNDGRGRETQYF
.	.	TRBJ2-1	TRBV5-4	TGTGCCAGCAGCTTGACGGGATTTAGTAATGAGCAGCTCTTC	CASSLTGFSNEQLF
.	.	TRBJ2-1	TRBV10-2	TGCACCTCACGGGTAGGGAATGAGCAGTTCTTC	CTSRVGNEQFF
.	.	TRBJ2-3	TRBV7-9	TGTGCCAGCAGCAAAGGGGGCAGCGGGGCCAGCAGGAGTCCGCAGTATTTT	CASSKGGSGASRSPQYF
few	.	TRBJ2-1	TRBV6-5	TGTGCCAGCAGTTCCACGCCGACAGGAAGGGAGTTCTTC	CASSSTPTGREFF
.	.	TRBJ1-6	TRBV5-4	TGTGCCAACACCTACGGGACACAGAATTCATCCCTCCACTTT	CANTYGTQNSSLHF
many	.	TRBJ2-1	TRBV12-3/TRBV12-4	TGTGCCAGCAGTTTAGAGAGGGCCGCCTACAATGAGCAGTTCTTC	CASSLERAAYNEQFF
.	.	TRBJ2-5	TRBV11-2	TGTGCCAGCAGCTTAGATCTGGGGAGCCGAGAGACCCAGTACTTC	CASSLDLGSRETQYF
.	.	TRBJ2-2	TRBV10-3	TGTGCCATCAGACTCGGGACCAAGAACACCGGGGAGCTGTTTTTT	CAIRLGTKNTGELFF
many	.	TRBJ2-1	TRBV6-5	TGTGCCAGCAGTTACTGGAGCGGATCTAGCTACAATGAGCAGTTCTTC	CASSYWSGSSYNEQFF
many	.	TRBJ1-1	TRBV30	TGTGCCTGGAGTGACTCCGGGGAAGCTTTCTTT	CAWSDSGEAFF
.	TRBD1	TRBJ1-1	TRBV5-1	TGCGCCAGCAGCTCCAGGGGGGACACTGAAGTTTTCTTT	CASSSRGDTEVFF
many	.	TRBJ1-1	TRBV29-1	TGCAGCGTTGGACGGGATGAAGCTTTCTTT	CSVGRDEAFF
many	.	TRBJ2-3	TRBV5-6	TGTGCCAGCAGCTTTATAGATACGCAGTATTTT	CASSFIDTQYF
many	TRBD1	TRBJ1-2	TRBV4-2	TGTGCCAGCAGCCAAGCCGGACAGGGGCAAGGTGGCTACACCTTC	CASSQAGQGQGGYTF
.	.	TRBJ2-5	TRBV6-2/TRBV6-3	TGTGCCAACAGTTACGACGAGACCCAGTACTTC	CANSYDETQYF
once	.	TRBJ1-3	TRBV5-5	TGTGCCAGCGAACGGGTCATCGGGTGGCTCTCTGGAAACACCATATATTTT	CASERVIGWLSGNTIYF
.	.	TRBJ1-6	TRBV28	TGTGCCAGCAGGATCGAGGGGGGGACACACGACTTT	CASRIEGGTHDF
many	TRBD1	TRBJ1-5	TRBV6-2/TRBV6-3	TGTGCCAGCAGTAGTCGGCACGGGACAGTGACGAATCAGCCCCAGCATTTT	CASSSRHGTVTNQPQHF
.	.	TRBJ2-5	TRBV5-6	TGTGCCAGCAGCTTCCAGGGGCGCCAAGAGACCCAGTACTTC	CASSFQGRQETQYF
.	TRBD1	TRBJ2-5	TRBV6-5	TGTGTCAGCAGTAACGGACAGGGGCAAGAGACCCAGTACTTC	CVSSNGQGQETQYF
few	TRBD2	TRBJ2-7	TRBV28	TGTGCCAGCAGAGAGGGAGGGCCGGATGAGCAGTACTTC	CASREGGPDEQYF
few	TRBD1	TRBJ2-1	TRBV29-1	TGCAGCGCCATGCGCCCTGGACAGGACGAGCAGTTCTTC	CSAMRPGQDEQFF
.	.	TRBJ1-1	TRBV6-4	TGTGCCAGCAGTGACGGCGAGAACACTGAAGCTTTCTTT	CASSDGENTEAFF
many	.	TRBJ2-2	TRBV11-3	TGTGCCAGCAGCTTAGGACCCACCGGGGAGCTGTTTTTT	CASSLGPTGELFF
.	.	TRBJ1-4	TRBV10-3	TGTGACATCAGTGACGATGCACAGGCCCCGGGAGAAAAACTGTTTTTT	CDISDDAQAPGEKLFF
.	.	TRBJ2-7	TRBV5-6	TGTGCCAGCAACTTGTCAGGAAGGGCCCACTACGAGCAGTACTTC	CASNLSGRAHYEQYF
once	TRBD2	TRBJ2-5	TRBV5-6	TGTACCAGCAGCCCGGGACTAGCGGAAGAGACCCAGTACTTC	CTSSPGLAEETQYF
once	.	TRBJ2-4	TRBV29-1	TGCAGCGTTGAAGAAGTGGGTGAAGGAAGTATTCAGTACTTC	CSVEEVGEGSIQYF
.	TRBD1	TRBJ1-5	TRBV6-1	TGTGCCAGCAGTGCGATAACAGGGGCTAATCAGCCCCAGCATTTT	CASSAITGANQPQHF
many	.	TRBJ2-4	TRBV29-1	TGCAGCGTTGTGGAGGGTAACATTCAGTACTTC	CSVVEGNIQYF
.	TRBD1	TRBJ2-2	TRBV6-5	TGTGCCAGCAGTCCGACAGGGGGTAGCAGGGAGCTGTTTTTT	CASSPTGGSRELFF
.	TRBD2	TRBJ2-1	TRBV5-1	TGCGCCAGCAGCTTCGATGGCGGGAGGGCCGAGGGTGACTACAATGAGCAGTTCTTC	CASSFDGGRAEGDYNEQFF
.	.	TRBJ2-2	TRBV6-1	TGTGCCAGTAGATGTACTGACTACACCGGGGAGCTGTTTTTT	CASRCTDYTGELFF